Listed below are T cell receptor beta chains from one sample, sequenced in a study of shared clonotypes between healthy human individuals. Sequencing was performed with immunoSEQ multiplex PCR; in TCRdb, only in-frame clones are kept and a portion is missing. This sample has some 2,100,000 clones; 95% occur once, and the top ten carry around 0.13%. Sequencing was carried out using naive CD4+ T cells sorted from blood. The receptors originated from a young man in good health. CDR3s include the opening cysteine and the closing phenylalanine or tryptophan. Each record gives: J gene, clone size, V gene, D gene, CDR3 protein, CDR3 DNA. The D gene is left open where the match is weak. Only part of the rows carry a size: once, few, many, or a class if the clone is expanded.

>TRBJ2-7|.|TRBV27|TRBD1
CASSLWDRPYEQYF
TGTGCCAGCAGTTTGTGGGACAGACCTTACGAGCAGTACTTC
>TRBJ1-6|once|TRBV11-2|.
CASSLVGGDNSPLHF
TGTGCCAGCAGCTTAGTTGGGGGTGATAATTCACCCCTCCACTTT
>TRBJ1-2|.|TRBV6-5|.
CASKQNDRIYGYTF
TGTGCCAGCAAACAAAATGACAGGATCTATGGCTACACCTTC
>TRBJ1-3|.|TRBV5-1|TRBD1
CASSRDRGGNTIYF
TGCGCCAGCTCCAGGGACAGGGGCGGAAACACCATATATTTT
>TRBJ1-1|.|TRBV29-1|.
CSVRGDMNTEAFF
TGCAGCGTTAGGGGCGATATGAACACTGAAGCTTTCTTT
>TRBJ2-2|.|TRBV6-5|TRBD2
CASRAGTSNRGELFF
TGTGCCAGCAGAGCCGGGACTAGCAATAGGGGGGAGCTGTTTTTT
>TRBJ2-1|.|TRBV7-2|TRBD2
CASSFLAGGTYNEQFF
TGTGCCAGCAGCTTCCTAGCGGGGGGGACCTACAATGAGCAGTTCTTC
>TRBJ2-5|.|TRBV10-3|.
CAKHRVQVGGLGRETQYF
TGTGCCAAGCACAGGGTCCAGGTGGGGGGCCTTGGGAGGGAGACCCAGTACTTC
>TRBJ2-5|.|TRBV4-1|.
CASSQDPDRQGTWETQYF
TGCGCCAGCAGCCAAGATCCGGATCGGCAGGGGACGTGGGAGACCCAGTACTTC
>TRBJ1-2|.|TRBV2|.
CASRTAGAPNYGYTF
TGTGCCAGCAGGACTGCGGGGGCCCCTAACTATGGCTACACCTTC
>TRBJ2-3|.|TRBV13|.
CASSLGEVSTDTQYF
TGTGCCAGCAGCTTGGGGGAAGTCAGCACAGATACGCAGTATTTT
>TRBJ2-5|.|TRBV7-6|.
CASSLDGETQYF
TGTGCCAGCAGCTTAGATGGTGAGACCCAGTACTTC
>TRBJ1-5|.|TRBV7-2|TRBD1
CASSPDREQPQHF
TGTGCCAGCAGCCCGGACAGGGAACAGCCCCAGCATTTT
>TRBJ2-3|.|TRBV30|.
CARSESGLGTDTQYF
TGTGCCCGAAGCGAGAGCGGTCTTGGCACAGATACGCAGTATTTT
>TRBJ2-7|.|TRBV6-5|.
CASSYVGQGSYEQYF
TGTGCCAGCAGTTACGTGGGTCAGGGATCCTACGAGCAGTACTTC
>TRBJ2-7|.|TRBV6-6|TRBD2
CASSYASGTSYEQYF
TGTGCCAGCAGTTATGCTAGCGGGACCTCCTACGAGCAGTACTTC
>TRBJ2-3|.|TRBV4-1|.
CASSQVGLTTDTQYF
TGCGCCAGCAGCCAAGTGGGATTAACCACAGATACGCAGTATTTT
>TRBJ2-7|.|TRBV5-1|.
CASSSHGAYEQYF
TGCGCCAGCAGCTCCCATGGCGCCTACGAGCAGTACTTC
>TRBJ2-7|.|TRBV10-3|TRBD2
CAISGGLAGGYYEQYF
TGTGCCATCAGTGGAGGACTAGCGGGAGGTTACTACGAGCAGTACTTC
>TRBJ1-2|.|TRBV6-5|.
CASCPNSGGGYTF
TGTGCCAGCTGTCCCAACAGCGGGGGTGGCTACACCTTC
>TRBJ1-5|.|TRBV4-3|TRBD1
CASSQDLGRGSNQPQHF
TGCGCCAGCAGCCAAGATCTAGGCAGGGGGAGCAATCAGCCCCAGCATTTT
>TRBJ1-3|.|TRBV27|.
CASSPSSGNTIYF
TGTGCCAGCAGTCCCAGCTCTGGAAACACCATATATTTT
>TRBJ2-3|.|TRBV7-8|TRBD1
CASSLVAGTATGLDTQYF
TGTGCCAGCAGCTTAGTAGCAGGGACAGCGACGGGCCTAGATACGCAGTATTTT
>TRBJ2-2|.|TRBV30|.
CAWSAVFGSGELFF
TGTGCCTGGAGCGCGGTCTTTGGGTCCGGGGAGCTGTTTTTT
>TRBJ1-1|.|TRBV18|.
CASSPPRGLTEAFF
TGTGCCAGCTCACCACCCCGGGGGCTCACTGAAGCTTTCTTT
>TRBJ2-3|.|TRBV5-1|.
CASTLDGLRTDTQYF
TGCGCCAGCACCCTTGACGGGTTGAGGACAGATACGCAGTATTTT
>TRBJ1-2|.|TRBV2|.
CASSAGGKADGYTF
TGTGCCAGCAGTGCCGGGGGCAAAGCCGATGGCTACACCTTC
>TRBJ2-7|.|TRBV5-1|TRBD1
CASRHPGQGNYEQYF
TGCGCCAGCAGACATCCGGGACAGGGTAACTACGAGCAGTACTTC
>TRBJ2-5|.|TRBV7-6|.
CASSLGQGIKETQYF
TGTGCCAGCAGCTTAGGGCAGGGAATAAAAGAGACCCAGTACTTC
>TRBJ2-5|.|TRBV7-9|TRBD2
CASNRLAGLAETQYF
TGTGCCAGCAACCGTCTAGCGGGTTTGGCCGAGACCCAGTACTTC
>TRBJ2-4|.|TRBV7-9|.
CASSLGERALAKNIQYF
TGTGCCAGCAGCTTAGGGGAGCGGGCACTAGCCAAAAACATTCAGTACTTC
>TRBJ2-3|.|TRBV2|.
CASSVKDTQYF
TGTGCCAGCAGTGTGAAGGATACGCAGTATTTT
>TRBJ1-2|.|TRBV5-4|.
CASSSPAAEFNYGYTF
TGTGCCAGCAGCTCCCCTGCCGCAGAATTTAACTATGGCTACACCTTC